This T cell receptor (beta chain) was documented in a study of cytomegalovirus exposure and HLA in healthy donors. At the level of the study: From HLA-typed donors, an early data release held around 85 million unique TCRs. Study-level results: For cytomegalovirus status, the classifier reportedly gave diagnoses with high specificity and sensitivity. In an earlier analysis, most TCR beta V segments were productive about 90% or about 30% of the time. As immune exposure information, only CMV serostatus was available.

In the PCR, 60 Vbeta and 13 Jbeta primers were used. Libraries were prepared by immunoSEQ multiplex PCR; TCRdb keeps only in-frame clonotypes and omits some of them. The table has around 180,000 clones, 78% seen once. Germline loops: CDR1 SNHLY, CDR2 FYNNEI. This CDR3 region has 15 residues. V lost 2 bases, J lost 3 bases, and 6 bases stayed unmatched. About this clone itself: Its antigen remains unknown.

The clonotype was recovered from a woman aged 50 to 60 in good health and CMV-seropositive. The material sequenced was PBMCs. The genes are TRBV2 and TRBJ2-5, with 7 bases that match TRBD2. The CDR3: CASSELRTREETQYF. DNA of the CDR3: TGTGCCAGCAGTGAACTTAGGACTAGAGAAGAGACCCAGTACTTC.